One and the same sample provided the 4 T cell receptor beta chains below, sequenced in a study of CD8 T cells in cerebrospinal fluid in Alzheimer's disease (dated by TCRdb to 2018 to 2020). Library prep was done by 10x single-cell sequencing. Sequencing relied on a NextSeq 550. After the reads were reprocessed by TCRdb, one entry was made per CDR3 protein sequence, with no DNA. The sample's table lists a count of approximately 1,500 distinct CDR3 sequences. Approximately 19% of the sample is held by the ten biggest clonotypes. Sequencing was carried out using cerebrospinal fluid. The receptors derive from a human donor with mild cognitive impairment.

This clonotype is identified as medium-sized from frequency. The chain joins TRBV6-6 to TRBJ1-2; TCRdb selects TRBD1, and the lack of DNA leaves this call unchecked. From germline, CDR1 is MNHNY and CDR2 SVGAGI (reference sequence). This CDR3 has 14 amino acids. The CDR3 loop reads CASRGQGADYGYTF.

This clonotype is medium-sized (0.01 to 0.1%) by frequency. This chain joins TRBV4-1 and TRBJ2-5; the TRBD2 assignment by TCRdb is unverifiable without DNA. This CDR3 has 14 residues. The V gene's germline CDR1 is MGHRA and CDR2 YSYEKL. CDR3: CAVPTSGRVETQYF.

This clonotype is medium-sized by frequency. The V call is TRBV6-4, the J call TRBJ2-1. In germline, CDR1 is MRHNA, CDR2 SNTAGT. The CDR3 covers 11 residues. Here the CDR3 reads CASSSHNEQFF.

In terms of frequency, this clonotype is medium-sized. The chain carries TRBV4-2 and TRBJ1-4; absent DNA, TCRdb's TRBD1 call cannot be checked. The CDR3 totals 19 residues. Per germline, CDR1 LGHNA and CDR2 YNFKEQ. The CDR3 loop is CASRQRVGTGVQSDEKLFF.